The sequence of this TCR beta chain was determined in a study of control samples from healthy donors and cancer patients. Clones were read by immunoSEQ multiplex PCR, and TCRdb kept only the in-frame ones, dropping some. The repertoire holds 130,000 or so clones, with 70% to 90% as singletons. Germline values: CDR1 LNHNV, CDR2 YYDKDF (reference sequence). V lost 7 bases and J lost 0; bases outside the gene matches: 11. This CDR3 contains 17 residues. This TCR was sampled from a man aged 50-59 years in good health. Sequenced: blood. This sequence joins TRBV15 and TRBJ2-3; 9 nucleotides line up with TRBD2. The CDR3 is CATKNSAGGFSTDTQYF. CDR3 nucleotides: TGTGCCACCAAAAATTCAGCGGGGGGTTTTAGCACAGATACGCAGTATTTT.